These T cell receptor beta chains were read from a single sample in a study of radiotherapy plus CTLA-4 blockade in lung cancer. TCRdb keeps only in-frame clones here, not all; method: immunoSEQ multiplex PCR. Altogether 20,000 to 25,000 clones are present, approximately 70% being singletons, with the ten largest covering 3.6%. The sample here was peripheral blood, taken from a patient treated with radiotherapy plus ipilimumab. These receptors all stem from a human donor with non-small cell lung cancer who had stable disease on radiotherapy plus ipilimumab. The CDR3 runs from the conserved cysteine through the conserved F or W. A D gene is named only where the DNA matches it firmly. Size values are once, few and many counts, or a class for expanded clones, and some rows have none.

d_call j_call clone_size v_call cdr3_nt cdr3_aa
NA TRBJ2-5 NA TRBV9 TGTGCCAGCAGCGTCAGAGGGCAGGGCTCCCAAGAGACCCAGTACTTC CASSVRGQGSQETQYF
NA TRBJ1-2 NA TRBV14 TGTGCCAGCAGCCCCTTTTGGCAGGGAGATTATGGCTACACCTTC CASSPFWQGDYGYTF
NA TRBJ1-4 NA TRBV5-5 TGTGCCAGCAGCAGCTGGACGGACCCCAACGAAAAACTGTTTTTT CASSSWTDPNEKLFF
NA TRBJ2-7 NA TRBV10-3 TGTGCCATCAGCGAGGGTCGCGAGCAGTACTTC CAISEGREQYF
NA TRBJ2-7 NA TRBV5-1 TGCGCCAGCAGCCCGACAGGACAGACCTACGAGCAGTACTTC CASSPTGQTYEQYF
TRBD2 TRBJ2-7 NA TRBV5-1 TGCGCCAGCAGCTTGGGGTCTAGCGGCTACGAGCAGTACTTC CASSLGSSGYEQYF
TRBD1 TRBJ2-7 NA TRBV7-6 TGTGCCAGCACCCCCTCGACAGGGTCAACCTACGAGCAGTACTTC CASTPSTGSTYEQYF
TRBD1 TRBJ2-7 NA TRBV18 TGTGCCAGCTCACCACCTACACAGGGGTCCTACGAGCAGTACTTC CASSPPTQGSYEQYF
NA TRBJ2-3 NA TRBV25-1 TGTGCCAGCAGTGACCCGTATGAAGGAGGCACAGATACGCAGTATTTT CASSDPYEGGTDTQYF
TRBD2 TRBJ2-4 NA TRBV10-3 TGTGCCACCTCAGCGACCATACTAGCGGGAGGCCATGGGGACATTCAGTACTTC CATSATILAGGHGDIQYF
TRBD1 TRBJ2-7 NA TRBV5-6 TGTGCCAGCAGATTCAGTGGGACAGGGAGCTACGAGCAGTACTTC CASRFSGTGSYEQYF
NA TRBJ1-2 few TRBV14 TGTGCCAGCAGCCAGCGGGTTACGGGCTTGGGTGGCTACACCTTC CASSQRVTGLGGYTF
NA TRBJ2-3 NA TRBV7-2 TGTGCCAGCAGCCGGGAATGGACAGATACGCAGTATTTT CASSREWTDTQYF
TRBD2 TRBJ2-1 NA TRBV5-4 TGTGCCAGCAGCTTGGGACTAGCGGGGATATACAATGAGCAGTTCTTC CASSLGLAGIYNEQFF
NA TRBJ1-1 NA TRBV28 TGTGCCAGCAGTTTATCCCAGGGTGGAGGATCAGCTTTCTTT CASSLSQGGGSAFF
NA TRBJ2-3 few TRBV5-1 TGCGCCAGCAACCCCCTGGGGGTTAGCACAGATACGCAGTATTTT CASNPLGVSTDTQYF
TRBD1 TRBJ1-4 once TRBV11-3 TGTGCCAGCAGCGTAGGGGGCCCTACTAATGAAAAACTGTTTTTT CASSVGGPTNEKLFF
TRBD1 TRBJ1-2 medium-sized TRBV2 TGTGCCAGCAGTCCAGACAGGGGGCGCGTTGGCTACACCTTC CASSPDRGRVGYTF
TRBD2 TRBJ2-1 NA TRBV7-3 TGTGCCAGCAGCTTAACCCGGGGACTAGCGGAGGGCGATGAGCAGTTCTTC CASSLTRGLAEGDEQFF
TRBD1 TRBJ2-7 few TRBV2 TGTGCCAGCAGACGCGGACAGGGCACCTACGAGCAGTACTTC CASRRGQGTYEQYF
NA TRBJ2-1 NA TRBV7-6 TGTGCCAGCAGCCTACTCAGGAGGGCCTTTTTCAATGAGCAGTTCTTC CASSLLRRAFFNEQFF
TRBD2 TRBJ2-2 few TRBV30 TGTGCCTGGAGAGTCAGCGGGAGACTCGCCGGGGAGCTGTTTTTT CAWRVSGRLAGELFF
NA TRBJ1-1 NA TRBV19 TGTGCCAGTAGTATTATGGGGATGAACACTGAAGCTTTCTTT CASSIMGMNTEAFF
NA TRBJ1-3 NA TRBV7-8 TGTGCCAGCAGCCCGATTAGTGGGGTCTCTGGAAACACCATATATTTT CASSPISGVSGNTIYF
NA TRBJ2-1 NA TRBV5-1 TGCGCCAGCAGCTTGGAGGGCGTGCCCTACAATGAGCAGTTCTTC CASSLEGVPYNEQFF
NA TRBJ1-1 NA TRBV28 TGTGCCAGCAGTTTTTCGAGGAAGAACACTGAAGCTTTCTTT CASSFSRKNTEAFF
NA TRBJ1-1 NA TRBV9 TGTGCCAGCAGCGCCCCCACCCCTGCGGGGGTACTGGCTTTCTTT CASSAPTPAGVLAFF
NA TRBJ2-3 NA TRBV13 TGTGCCAGCAGACCAACGACTAGCACAGATACGCAGTATTTT CASRPTTSTDTQYF
NA TRBJ2-1 NA TRBV6-1 TGTGCCAGCAGTTATGGAGGGGGCAAGGATGAGCAGTTCTTC CASSYGGGKDEQFF
NA TRBJ2-5 NA TRBV4-1 TGCGCCAGCAGCCCCCCGGATGCACGGCGTGAGACCCAGTACTTC CASSPPDARRETQYF
NA TRBJ1-2 NA TRBV28 TGTGCCAGCAGCCCTGCCCCAAGGAACTATGGCTACACCTTC CASSPAPRNYGYTF
NA TRBJ2-5 NA TRBV7-6 TGTGCCAGCAGCTTAGGTGTGGTGGACCAAGAGACCCAGTACTTC CASSLGVVDQETQYF
TRBD1 TRBJ1-5 few TRBV18 TGTGCCAGCTCACTACAGGGGGGTAGCAATCAGCCCCAGCATTTT CASSLQGGSNQPQHF
NA TRBJ2-2 NA TRBV21-1 TGTGCCAGCAGCAAAGGAAAAGACAGGGTCCGGCCCGGGGAGCTGTTTTTT CASSKGKDRVRPGELFF
NA TRBJ2-7 NA TRBV2 TGTGCCAGCAGCGCCGGGACATTCGCATCCGAGCAGTACTTC CASSAGTFASEQYF
NA TRBJ1-3 NA TRBV7-2 TGTGCCAGCAGCCCCGAAAGACAGTCCAGCTCTGGAAACACCATATATTTT CASSPERQSSSGNTIYF
NA TRBJ2-5 NA TRBV27 TGTGCCAGCAGCCTCTCTTTCTGGGAGACCCAGTACTTC CASSLSFWETQYF
TRBD1 TRBJ2-5 NA TRBV28 TGTGCCAGCAGTCGACAGGGGAGAGAGACCCAGTACTTC CASSRQGRETQYF
NA TRBJ1-4 NA TRBV6-6 TGTGCCAGCAGGGTAACGTCCGGTGAAAAACTGTTTTTT CASRVTSGEKLFF
NA TRBJ2-3 few TRBV29-1 TGCAGCGTTGGGGGGAGAGCTAGAGGGGGCACAGATACGCAGTATTTT CSVGGRARGGTDTQYF
NA TRBJ2-1 NA TRBV14 TGTGCCAGCAGCCAAGGGTCTAAGGGGTACAATGAGCAGTTCTTC CASSQGSKGYNEQFF
TRBD2 TRBJ2-1 NA TRBV9 TGTGCCAGCAGCGAGCCCTCACTAGCGTCCCTTAACTCCTACAATGAGCAGTTCTTC CASSEPSLASLNSYNEQFF
NA TRBJ2-5 NA TRBV6-4 TGTGCCAGCAGTTACTCGTGGGGAGAGACCCAGTACTTC CASSYSWGETQYF